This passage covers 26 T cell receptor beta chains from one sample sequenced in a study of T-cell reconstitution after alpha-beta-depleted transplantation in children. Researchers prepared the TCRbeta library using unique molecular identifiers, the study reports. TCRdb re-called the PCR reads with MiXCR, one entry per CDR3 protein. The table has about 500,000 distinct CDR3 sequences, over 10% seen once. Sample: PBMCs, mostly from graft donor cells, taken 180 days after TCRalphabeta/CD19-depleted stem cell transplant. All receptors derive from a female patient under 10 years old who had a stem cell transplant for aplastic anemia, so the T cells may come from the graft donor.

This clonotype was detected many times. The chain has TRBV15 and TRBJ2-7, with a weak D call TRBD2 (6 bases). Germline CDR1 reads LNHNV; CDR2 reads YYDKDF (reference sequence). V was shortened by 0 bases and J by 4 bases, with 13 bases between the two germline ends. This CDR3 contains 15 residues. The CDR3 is CATSRDGREAYEQYF. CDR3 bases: TGTGCCACCAGCAGAGATGGCAGGGAGGCATACGAGCAGTACTTC.

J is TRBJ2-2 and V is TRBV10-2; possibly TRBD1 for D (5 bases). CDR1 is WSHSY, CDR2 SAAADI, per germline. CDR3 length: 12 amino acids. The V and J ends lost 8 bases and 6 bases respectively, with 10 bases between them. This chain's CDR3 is CASGIGAGELFF. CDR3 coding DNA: TGCGCCAGCGGCATAGGGGCCGGGGAGCTGTTTTTT.

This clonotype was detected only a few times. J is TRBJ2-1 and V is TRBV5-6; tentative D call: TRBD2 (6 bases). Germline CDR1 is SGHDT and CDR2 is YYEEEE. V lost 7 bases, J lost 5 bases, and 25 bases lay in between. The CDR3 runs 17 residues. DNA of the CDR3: TGTGCCAGCTTCGGGTGGGGGGAGTGGGGGAAGAACAATGAGCAGTTCTTC. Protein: CASFGWGEWGKNNEQFF.

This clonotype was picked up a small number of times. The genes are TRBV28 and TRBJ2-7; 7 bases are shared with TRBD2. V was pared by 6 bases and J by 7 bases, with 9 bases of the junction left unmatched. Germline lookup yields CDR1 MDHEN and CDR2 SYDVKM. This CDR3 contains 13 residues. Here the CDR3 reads CASSRGLLWEQYV. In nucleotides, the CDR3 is TGTGCCAGCAGCCGGGGACTACTTTGGGAGCAGTACGTC.

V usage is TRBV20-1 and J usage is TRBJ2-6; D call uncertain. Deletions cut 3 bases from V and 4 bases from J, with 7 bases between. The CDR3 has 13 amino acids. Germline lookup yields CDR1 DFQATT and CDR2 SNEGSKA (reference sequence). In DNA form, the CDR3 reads TGCAGTGCTAGTATCGGAGGGGCCAACGTCCTGACTTTC. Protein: CSASIGGANVLTF.

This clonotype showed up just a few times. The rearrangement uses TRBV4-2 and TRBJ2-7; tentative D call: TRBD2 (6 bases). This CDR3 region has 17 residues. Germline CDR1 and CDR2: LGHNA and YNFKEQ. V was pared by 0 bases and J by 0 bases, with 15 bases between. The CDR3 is CASSQDRRGSSSYEQYF. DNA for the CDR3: TGTGCCAGCAGCCAAGACCGCCGGGGGTCGAGCTCCTACGAGCAGTACTTC.

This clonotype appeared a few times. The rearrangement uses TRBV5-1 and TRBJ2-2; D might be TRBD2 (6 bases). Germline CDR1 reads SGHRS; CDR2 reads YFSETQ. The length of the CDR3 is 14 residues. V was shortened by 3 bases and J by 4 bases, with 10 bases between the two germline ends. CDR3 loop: CASSWGTFTGELFF. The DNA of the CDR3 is TGCGCCAGCAGCTGGGGGACTTTCACCGGGGAGCTGTTTTTT.

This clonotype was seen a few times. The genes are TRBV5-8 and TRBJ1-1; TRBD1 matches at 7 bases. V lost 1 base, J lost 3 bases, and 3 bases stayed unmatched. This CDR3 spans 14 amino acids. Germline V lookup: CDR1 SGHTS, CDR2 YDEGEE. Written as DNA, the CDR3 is TGTGCCAGCAGCTTGACCAGGGGGTACACTGAAGCTTTCTTT. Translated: CASSLTRGYTEAFF.

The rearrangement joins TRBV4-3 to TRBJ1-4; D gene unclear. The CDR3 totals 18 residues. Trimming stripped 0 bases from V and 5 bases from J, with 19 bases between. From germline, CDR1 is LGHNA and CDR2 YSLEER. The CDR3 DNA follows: TGCGCCAGCAGCCAAGATCGTTTCCTGCGGACCATAAATGAAAAACTGTTTTTT. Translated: CASSQDRFLRTINEKLFF.

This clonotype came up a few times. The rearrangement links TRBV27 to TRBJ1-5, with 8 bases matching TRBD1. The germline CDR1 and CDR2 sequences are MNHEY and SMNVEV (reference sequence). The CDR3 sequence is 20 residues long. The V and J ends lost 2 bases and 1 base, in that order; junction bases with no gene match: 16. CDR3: CASSLPPIGSGGASNQPQHF. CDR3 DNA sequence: TGTGCCAGCAGTTTACCGCCTATAGGGTCAGGGGGCGCCAGCAATCAGCCCCAGCATTTT.

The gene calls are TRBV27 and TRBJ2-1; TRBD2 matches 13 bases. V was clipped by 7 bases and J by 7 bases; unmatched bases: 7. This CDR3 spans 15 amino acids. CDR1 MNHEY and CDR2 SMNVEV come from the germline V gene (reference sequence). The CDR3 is CASIDGTSGVNEQFF. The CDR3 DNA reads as TGTGCCAGCATCGACGGGACTAGCGGGGTGAATGAGCAGTTCTTC.

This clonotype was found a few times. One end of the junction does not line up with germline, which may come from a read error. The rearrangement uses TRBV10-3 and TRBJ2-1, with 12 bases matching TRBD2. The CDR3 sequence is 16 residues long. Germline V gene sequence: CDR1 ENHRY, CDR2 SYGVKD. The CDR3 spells CAIARLAGEDDKEQFF. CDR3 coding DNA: TGTGCCATCGCGAGACTAGCGGGAGAGGATGACAAGGAGCAGTTCTTC.

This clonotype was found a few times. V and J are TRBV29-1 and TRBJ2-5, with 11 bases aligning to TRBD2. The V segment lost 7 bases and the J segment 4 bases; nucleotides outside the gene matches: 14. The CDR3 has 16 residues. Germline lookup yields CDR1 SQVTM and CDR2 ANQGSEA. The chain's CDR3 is CSGTGTSGPEGETQYF. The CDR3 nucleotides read TGCAGCGGGACCGGGACTAGCGGACCGGAGGGAGAGACCCAGTACTTC.

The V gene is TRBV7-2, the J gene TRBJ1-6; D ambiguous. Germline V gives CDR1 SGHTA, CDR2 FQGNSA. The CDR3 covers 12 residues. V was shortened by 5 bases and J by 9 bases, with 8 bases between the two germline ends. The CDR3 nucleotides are TGTGCCAGCAGCCCTAGGTTTTCACCCCTCCACTTT. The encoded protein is CASSPRFSPLHF.

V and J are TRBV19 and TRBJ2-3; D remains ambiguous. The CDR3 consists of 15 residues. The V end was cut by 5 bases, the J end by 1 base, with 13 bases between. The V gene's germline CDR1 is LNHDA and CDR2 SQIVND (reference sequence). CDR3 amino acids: CASSVGETGTDTQYF. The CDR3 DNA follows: TGTGCCAGTAGTGTGGGTGAGACCGGCACAGATACGCAGTATTTT.

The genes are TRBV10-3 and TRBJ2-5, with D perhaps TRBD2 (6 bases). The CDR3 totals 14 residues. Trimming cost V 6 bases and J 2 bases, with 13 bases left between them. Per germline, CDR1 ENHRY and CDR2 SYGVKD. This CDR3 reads CAISGTRVQETQYF. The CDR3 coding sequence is TGTGCCATCAGCGGGACTCGAGTACAAGAGACCCAGTACTTC.

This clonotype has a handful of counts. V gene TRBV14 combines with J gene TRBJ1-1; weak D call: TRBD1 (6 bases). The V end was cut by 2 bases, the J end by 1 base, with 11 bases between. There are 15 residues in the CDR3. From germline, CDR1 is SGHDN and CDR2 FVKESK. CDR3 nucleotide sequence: TGTGCCAGCAGCCAAACAGGGATTAGGAACACTGAAGCTTTCTTT. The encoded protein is CASSQTGIRNTEAFF.

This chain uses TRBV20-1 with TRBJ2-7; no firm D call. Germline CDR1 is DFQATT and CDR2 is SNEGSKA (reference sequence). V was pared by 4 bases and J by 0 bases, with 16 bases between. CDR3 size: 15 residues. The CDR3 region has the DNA TGCAGTGCTAACCCACGAGACCAGCGCTCCTACGAGCAGTACTTC. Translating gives CSANPRDQRSYEQYF.

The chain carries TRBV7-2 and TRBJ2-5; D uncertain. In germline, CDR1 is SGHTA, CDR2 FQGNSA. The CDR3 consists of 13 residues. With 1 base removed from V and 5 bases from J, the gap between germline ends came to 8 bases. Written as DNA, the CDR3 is TGTGCCAGCAGCTTAGACATGTGGGAGACCCAGTACTTC. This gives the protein CASSLDMWETQYF.

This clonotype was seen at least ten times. CDR3: CSWDTQYF. CDR3 sequence (DNA): TGCAGTTGGGATACGCAGTATTTT. This chain uses TRBV20-1 with TRBJ2-3, with D hard to call. The germline V gene encodes CDR1 DFQATT and CDR2 SNEGSKA (reference sequence). This CDR3 contains 8 residues. V shed 8 bases and J shed 6 bases, with 3 bases lying between them.

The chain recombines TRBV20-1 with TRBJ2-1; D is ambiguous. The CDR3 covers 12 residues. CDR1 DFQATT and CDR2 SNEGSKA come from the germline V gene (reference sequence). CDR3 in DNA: TGCAGAGCCCATAAACATGGGAATGAGCAGTTCTTC. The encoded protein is CRAHKHGNEQFF.

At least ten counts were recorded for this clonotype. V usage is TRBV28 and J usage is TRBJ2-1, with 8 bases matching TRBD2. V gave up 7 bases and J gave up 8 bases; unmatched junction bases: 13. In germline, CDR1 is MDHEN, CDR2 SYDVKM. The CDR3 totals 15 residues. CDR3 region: CASTPGLAFGYEQFF. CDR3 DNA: TGTGCCAGCACCCCCGGACTAGCATTCGGTTATGAGCAGTTCTTC.

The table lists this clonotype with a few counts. The CDR3 DNA reads TGTGCCAGCAGGCCGACAGGGGCCGCTTTAAATGAAAAACTGTTTTTT. Protein sequence: CASRPTGAALNEKLFF. The chain is built from TRBV6-1 and TRBJ1-4; TRBD1 matches 8 bases. Per germline, CDR1 MNHNS and CDR2 SASEGT. This CDR3 region has 16 residues. Trimming took 6 bases from V and 5 from J; bases not matched to a gene: 11.

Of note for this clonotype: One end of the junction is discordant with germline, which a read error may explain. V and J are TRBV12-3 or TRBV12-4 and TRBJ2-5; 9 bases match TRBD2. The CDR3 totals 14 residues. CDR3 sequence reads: CASSLAGMGETQYF. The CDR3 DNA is TGTGCCAGCAGTCTAGCGGGAATGGGGGAGACCCAGTACTTC.

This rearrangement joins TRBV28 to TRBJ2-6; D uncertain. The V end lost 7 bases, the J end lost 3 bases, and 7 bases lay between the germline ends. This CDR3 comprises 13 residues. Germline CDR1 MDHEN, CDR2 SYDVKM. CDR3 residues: CASTLGGANVLTF. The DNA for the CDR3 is TGTGCCAGCACCCTGGGTGGGGCCAACGTCCTGACTTTC.

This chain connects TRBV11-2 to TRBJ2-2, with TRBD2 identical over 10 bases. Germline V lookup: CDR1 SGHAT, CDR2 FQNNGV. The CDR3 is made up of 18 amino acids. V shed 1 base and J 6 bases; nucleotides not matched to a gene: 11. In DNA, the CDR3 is TGTGCCAGCAGCTTAGTCCCTACTAGCGGGGTGAATTCCGGGGAGCTGTTTTTT. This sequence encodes CASSLVPTSGVNSGELFF.